This T cell receptor beta chain was sequenced in a study of blood T cell repertoires in COVID-19. Study-level information: Donors in the United States, Italy and Spain gave samples during acute or convalescent COVID-19. T cells, B-cell-depleted T cells, or PBMCs supplied cDNA or gDNA.

Those who participated ranged in age from about 18 to 89 years and resided in 24 US areas. Allocation to cohorts depended on clinical history reported by the participants. CDR3 length equals 14 residues. The germline V gene encodes CDR1 LNHDA and CDR2 SQIVND (reference sequence). V was pared by 6 bases and J by 7 bases, with 16 bases between. Method: immunoSEQ multiplex PCR; TCRdb's copy keeps in-frame clones and lacks some. The sample shows over 250,000 clones, more than 80% of them seen only once. Specimen: PBMCs or T cells enriched from blood (not recorded which). The clonotype was recovered from a woman aged 30 to 39 who had recovered from COVID-19. The chain joins TRBV19 to TRBJ2-1; D not certain. The CDR3: CASSPTALVNEQFF. The DNA for the CDR3 is TGTGCCAGTAGCCCAACCGCTTTAGTGAATGAGCAGTTCTTC.